The rows below give T cell receptor beta chains drawn from one sample of a study of patients and donors after allogeneic stem cell transplantation. TCRdb reanalysed the RT-PCR reads using MiXCR and keeps one entry per CDR3 protein. Of approximately 160,000 distinct CDR3 sequences listed, 20% to 25% are singletons. The sample taken for sequencing was blood, either unsorted or a sorted T cell fraction (not recorded which). The receptor source for this set is a human donor who was either an allogeneic HSCT recipient or a stem cell or donor lymphocyte infusion donor (not recorded which). It is not recorded whose cells these are; they may come from a transplant donor. CDR3s include the opening cysteine and the closing phenylalanine or tryptophan. A D gene is named only where the DNA matches it firmly. Clone size is given for some rows only: seen once, a few or many times, or a class if the clone is expanded.

j_call: TRBJ2-6
v_call: TRBV24-1
clone_size: .
d_call: TRBD1
cdr3_aa: CATSEFGQGALSGANVLTF
cdr3_nt: TGTGCCACCAGTGAATTCGGACAGGGAGCCCTCTCTGGGGCCAACGTCCTGACTTTC

j_call: TRBJ2-3
v_call: TRBV12-3/TRBV12-4
clone_size: few
d_call: .
cdr3_aa: CASSLDNTDTQYF
cdr3_nt: TGTGCCAGCAGTTTAGACAACACAGATACGCAGTATTTT

j_call: TRBJ2-2
v_call: TRBV6-2/TRBV6-3
clone_size: .
d_call: TRBD2
cdr3_aa: CASSYSKLAGVNTGELFF
cdr3_nt: TGTGCCAGCAGTTACTCGAAACTAGCGGGGGTGAACACCGGGGAGCTGTTTTTT

j_call: TRBJ1-5
v_call: TRBV21-1
clone_size: few
d_call: .
cdr3_aa: CASSKLGDRGGQPQHF
cdr3_nt: TGTGCCAGCAGCAAACTCGGGGACAGGGGAGGACAGCCCCAGCATTTT

j_call: TRBJ1-5
v_call: TRBV20-1
clone_size: few
d_call: TRBD1
cdr3_aa: CSASRAGTEGVQPQHF
cdr3_nt: TGCAGTGCTAGCCGAGCCGGGACAGAAGGAGTTCAGCCCCAGCATTTT

j_call: TRBJ1-1
v_call: TRBV7-9
clone_size: many
d_call: TRBD1
cdr3_aa: CASSLASGTDIEAFF
cdr3_nt: TGTGCCAGCAGCTTAGCATCCGGGACAGATATTGAAGCTTTCTTT

j_call: TRBJ1-2
v_call: TRBV27
clone_size: .
d_call: .
cdr3_aa: CASSIIPGGGYGYTF
cdr3_nt: TGTGCCAGCAGTATCATACCGGGTGGTGGCTATGGCTACACCTTC

j_call: TRBJ1-2
v_call: TRBV12-3/TRBV12-4
clone_size: few
d_call: .
cdr3_aa: CASSLSPTAGYGYTF
cdr3_nt: TGTGCCAGCAGTTTATCCCCGACAGCGGGTTATGGCTACACCTTC

j_call: TRBJ2-5
v_call: TRBV12-3/TRBV12-4
clone_size: .
d_call: .
cdr3_aa: CASSSQIQETQYF
cdr3_nt: TGTGCCAGCAGTTCCCAAATACAAGAGACCCAGTACTTC

j_call: TRBJ2-7
v_call: TRBV29-1
clone_size: few
d_call: TRBD1
cdr3_aa: CSVSRQGYEQYF
cdr3_nt: TGCAGCGTTTCGAGACAGGGTTACGAGCAGTACTTC

j_call: TRBJ1-5
v_call: TRBV7-9
clone_size: .
d_call: .
cdr3_aa: CASSPDTGQPQHF
cdr3_nt: TGTGCCAGCAGCCCCGATACAGGCCAGCCCCAGCATTTT

j_call: TRBJ2-3
v_call: TRBV27
clone_size: .
d_call: TRBD2
cdr3_aa: CASSPPSRGGTDTQYF
cdr3_nt: TGTGCCAGCAGTCCCCCCTCTCGGGGGGGCACAGATACGCAGTATTTT

j_call: TRBJ1-5
v_call: TRBV20-1
clone_size: .
d_call: TRBD1
cdr3_aa: CSAPRTGFNQPQHF
cdr3_nt: TGCAGTGCTCCCAGGACAGGGTTCAATCAGCCCCAGCATTTT

j_call: TRBJ2-7
v_call: TRBV20-1
clone_size: .
d_call: .
cdr3_aa: CSARNTKDRGEQYF
cdr3_nt: TGCAGTGCTAGAAACACCAAGGACCGGGGCGAGCAGTACTTC

j_call: TRBJ1-1
v_call: TRBV7-9
clone_size: few
d_call: TRBD1
cdr3_aa: CASSQTGATEAFF
cdr3_nt: TGTGCCAGCAGTCAGACAGGGGCCACTGAAGCTTTCTTT

j_call: TRBJ2-5
v_call: TRBV5-1
clone_size: few
d_call: .
cdr3_aa: CASSMDRETQYF
cdr3_nt: TGCGCCAGCAGCATGGACAGAGAGACCCAGTACTTC

j_call: TRBJ2-5
v_call: TRBV6-6
clone_size: .
d_call: .
cdr3_aa: CASRRAQTETQYF
cdr3_nt: TGTGCCAGCAGAAGGGCCCAAACGGAGACCCAGTACTTC

j_call: TRBJ1-5
v_call: TRBV12-3/TRBV12-4
clone_size: once
d_call: .
cdr3_aa: CASSLVSGSNQHQHF
cdr3_nt: TGTGCCAGCAGTTTGGTTTCCGGAAGCAATCAGCACCAGCATTTT

j_call: TRBJ2-7
v_call: TRBV18
clone_size: .
d_call: .
cdr3_aa: CASSPGERNEQYF
cdr3_nt: TGTGCCAGCTCACCAGGAGAAAGGAACGAGCAGTACTTC

j_call: TRBJ2-1
v_call: TRBV29-1
clone_size: few
d_call: .
cdr3_aa: CSVAQGGQFF
cdr3_nt: TGCAGCGTAGCACAGGGAGGGCAGTTCTTC

j_call: TRBJ1-6
v_call: TRBV30
clone_size: .
d_call: TRBD1
cdr3_aa: CAWTGTVLDSPLHF
cdr3_nt: TGTGCCTGGACCGGGACAGTCTTGGATTCACCCCTCCACTTT

j_call: TRBJ1-5
v_call: TRBV12-3/TRBV12-4
clone_size: few
d_call: .
cdr3_aa: CASSAGPNQPQHF
cdr3_nt: TGTGCCAGCAGTGCCGGGCCGAATCAGCCCCAGCATTTT

j_call: TRBJ2-3
v_call: TRBV11-3
clone_size: .
d_call: .
cdr3_aa: CASSLSWGNEGDTQYF
cdr3_nt: TGTGCCAGCAGCCTGTCTTGGGGGAACGAGGGGGATACGCAGTATTTT

j_call: TRBJ1-1
v_call: TRBV20-1
clone_size: few
d_call: .
cdr3_aa: CSARSPPEAFF
cdr3_nt: TGCAGTGCTAGATCCCCTCCTGAAGCTTTCTTT

j_call: TRBJ2-3
v_call: TRBV5-5
clone_size: .
d_call: .
cdr3_aa: CASSLGDTDTQYF
cdr3_nt: TGTGCCAGCAGCTTGGGAGATACAGATACGCAGTATTTT

j_call: TRBJ2-3
v_call: TRBV7-8
clone_size: .
d_call: TRBD2
cdr3_aa: CASSLVGLAGDTQYF
cdr3_nt: TGTGCCAGCAGCTTAGTGGGACTAGCAGGCGATACGCAGTATTTT

j_call: TRBJ1-6
v_call: TRBV7-2
clone_size: few
d_call: TRBD1
cdr3_aa: CASSSDRRYYNSPLHF
cdr3_nt: TGTGCCAGCAGCTCGGACAGGCGCTACTATAATTCACCCCTCCACTTT

j_call: TRBJ2-1
v_call: TRBV4-2
clone_size: .
d_call: TRBD2
cdr3_aa: CASSQSRGGAYNEQFF
cdr3_nt: TGTGCCAGCAGCCAAAGTCGCGGGGGAGCTTACAATGAGCAGTTCTTC

j_call: TRBJ2-1
v_call: TRBV5-1
clone_size: .
d_call: .
cdr3_aa: CASSFLGYYNEQFF
cdr3_nt: TGCGCCAGCAGCTTCTTGGGATACTACAATGAGCAGTTCTTC

j_call: TRBJ2-1
v_call: TRBV13
clone_size: .
d_call: TRBD2
cdr3_aa: CASSPRSSGSTNEQFF
cdr3_nt: TGTGCCAGCAGCCCCCGGTCTAGCGGGAGTACCAATGAGCAGTTCTTC

j_call: TRBJ1-1
v_call: TRBV27
clone_size: few
d_call: .
cdr3_aa: CAVGGRMNTEAFF
cdr3_nt: TGTGCTGTGGGGGGCAGGATGAACACTGAAGCTTTCTTT